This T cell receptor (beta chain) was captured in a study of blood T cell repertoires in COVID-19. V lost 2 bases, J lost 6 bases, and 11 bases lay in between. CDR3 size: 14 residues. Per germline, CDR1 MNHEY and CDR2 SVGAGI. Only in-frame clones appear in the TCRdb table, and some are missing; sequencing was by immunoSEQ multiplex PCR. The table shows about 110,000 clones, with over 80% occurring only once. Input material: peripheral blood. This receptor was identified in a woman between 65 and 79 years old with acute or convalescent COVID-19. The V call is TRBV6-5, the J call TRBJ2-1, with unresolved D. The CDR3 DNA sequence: TGTGCCAGCAGTTACGAGTGGCAGGTCAATGAGCAGTTCTTC. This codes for CASSYEWQVNEQFF.